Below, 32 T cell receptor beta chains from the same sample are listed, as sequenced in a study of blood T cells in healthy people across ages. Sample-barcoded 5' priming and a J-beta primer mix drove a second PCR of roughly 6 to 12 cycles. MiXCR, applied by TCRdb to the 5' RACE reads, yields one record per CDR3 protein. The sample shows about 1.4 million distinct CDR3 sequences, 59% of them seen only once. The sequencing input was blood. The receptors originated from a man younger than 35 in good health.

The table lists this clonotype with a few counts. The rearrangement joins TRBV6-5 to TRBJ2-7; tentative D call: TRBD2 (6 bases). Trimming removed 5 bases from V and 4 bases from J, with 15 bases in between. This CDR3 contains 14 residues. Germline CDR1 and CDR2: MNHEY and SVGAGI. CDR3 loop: CASSRLVGTYEQYF. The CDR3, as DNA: TGTGCCAGCAGTCGACTAGTCGGGACTTACGAGCAGTACTTC.

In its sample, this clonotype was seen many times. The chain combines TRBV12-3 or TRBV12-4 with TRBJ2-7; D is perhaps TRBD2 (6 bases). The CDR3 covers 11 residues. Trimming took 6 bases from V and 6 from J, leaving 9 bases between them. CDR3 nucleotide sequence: TGTGCCAGCAGCTCGGGGGTCGAGCAGTACTTC. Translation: CASSSGVEQYF.

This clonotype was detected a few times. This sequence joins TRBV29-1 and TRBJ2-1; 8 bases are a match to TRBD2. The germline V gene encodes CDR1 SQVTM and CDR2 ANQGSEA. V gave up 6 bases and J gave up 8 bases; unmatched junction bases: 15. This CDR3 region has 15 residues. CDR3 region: CSVSRGGRAQDEQFF. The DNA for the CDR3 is TGCAGCGTCTCTCGGGGGGGGAGGGCACAAGATGAGCAGTTCTTC.

Here the CDR3 reads CASSQGHDLYTGELFF. Here the CDR3 DNA reads TGCGCCAGCAGCCAAGGTCATGATTTGTACACCGGGGAGCTGTTTTTT. This rearrangement joins TRBV4-3 to TRBJ2-2; D unclear. Germline V gene data show CDR1 as LGHNA and CDR2 as YSLEER. CDR3 length equals 16 residues. Deletions cut 1 base from V and 3 bases from J, with 12 bases between.

The CDR3: CSVEDPRAGRYNEQFF. DNA for the CDR3: TGCAGCGTTGAAGATCCCAGGGCGGGGAGGTACAATGAGCAGTTCTTC. This chain joins TRBV29-1 and TRBJ2-1, with a weak D call TRBD2 (6 bases). The CDR3 contains 16 residues. From germline, CDR1 is SQVTM and CDR2 ANQGSEA. Trimming left V 0 bases short and J 4 bases short, with 16 bases between.

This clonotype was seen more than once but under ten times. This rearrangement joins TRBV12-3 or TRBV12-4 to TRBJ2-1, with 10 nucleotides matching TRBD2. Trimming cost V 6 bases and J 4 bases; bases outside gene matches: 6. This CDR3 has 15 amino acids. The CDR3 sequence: CASRPSSGSYNEQFF. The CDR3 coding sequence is TGTGCCAGCAGACCTTCTAGCGGGAGTTACAATGAGCAGTTCTTC.

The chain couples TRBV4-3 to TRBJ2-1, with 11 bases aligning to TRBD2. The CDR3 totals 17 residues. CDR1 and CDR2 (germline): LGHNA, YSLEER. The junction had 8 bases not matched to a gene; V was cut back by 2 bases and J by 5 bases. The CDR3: CASSQPGGTSGDNEQFF. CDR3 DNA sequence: TGCGCCAGCAGCCAACCAGGCGGGACTAGCGGAGACAATGAGCAGTTCTTC.

In DNA, the CDR3 is TGTGCCAGCAGTGAGGGACAGTTAGGTTACGAGCAGTACTTC. This codes for CASSEGQLGYEQYF. V and J are TRBV27 and TRBJ2-7; 7 positions match TRBD1. The junction had 8 bases not matched to a gene; V was cut back by 5 bases and J by 4 bases. Germline V lookup: CDR1 MNHEY, CDR2 SMNVEV (reference sequence). The CDR3 runs 14 residues.

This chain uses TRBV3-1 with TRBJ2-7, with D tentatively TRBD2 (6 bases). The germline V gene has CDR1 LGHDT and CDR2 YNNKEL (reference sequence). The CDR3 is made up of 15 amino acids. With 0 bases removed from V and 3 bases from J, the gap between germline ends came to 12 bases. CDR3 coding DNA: TGTGCCAGCAGCCAAGACGGTCCGGGGGACTACGAGCAGTACTTC. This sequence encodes CASSQDGPGDYEQYF.

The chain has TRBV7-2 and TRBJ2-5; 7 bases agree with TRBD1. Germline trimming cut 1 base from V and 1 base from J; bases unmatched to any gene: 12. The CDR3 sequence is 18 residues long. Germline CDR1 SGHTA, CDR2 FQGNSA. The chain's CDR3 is CASSLVGLAGGIQETQYF. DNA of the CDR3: TGTGCCAGCAGCTTAGTAGGGCTAGCAGGGGGTATCCAAGAGACCCAGTACTTC.

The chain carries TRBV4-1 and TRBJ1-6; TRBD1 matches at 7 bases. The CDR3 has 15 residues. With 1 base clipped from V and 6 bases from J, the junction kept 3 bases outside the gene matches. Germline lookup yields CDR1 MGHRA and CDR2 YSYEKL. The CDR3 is CASSQGQGLNSPLHF. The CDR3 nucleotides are TGCGCCAGCAGCCAAGGACAGGGCCTTAATTCACCCCTCCACTTT.

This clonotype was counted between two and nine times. The CDR3 region is CSARDRVVQAIYGYTF. The CDR3 nucleotides read TGCAGTGCTAGAGACCGCGTCGTACAGGCGATCTATGGCTACACCTTC. The chain recombines TRBV20-1 with TRBJ1-2, with D tentatively TRBD1 (5 bases). V dropped 0 bases and J dropped 4 bases, with 18 bases sitting between them. The CDR3 covers 16 residues. Germline lookup yields CDR1 DFQATT and CDR2 SNEGSKA (reference sequence).

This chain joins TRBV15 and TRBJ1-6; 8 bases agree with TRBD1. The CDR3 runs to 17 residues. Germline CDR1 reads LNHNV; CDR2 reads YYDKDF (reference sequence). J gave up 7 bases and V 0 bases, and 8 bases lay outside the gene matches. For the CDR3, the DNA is TGTGCCACCAGCAGAGATCAGGGGGCAGGGTACAATTCACCCCTCCACTTT. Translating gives CATSRDQGAGYNSPLHF.

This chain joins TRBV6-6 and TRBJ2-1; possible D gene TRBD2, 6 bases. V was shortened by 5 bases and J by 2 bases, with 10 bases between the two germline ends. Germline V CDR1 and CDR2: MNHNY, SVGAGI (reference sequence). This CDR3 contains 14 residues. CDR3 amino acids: CASSPIAAYNEQFF. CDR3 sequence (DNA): TGTGCCAGCAGTCCTATAGCGGCCTACAATGAGCAGTTCTTC.

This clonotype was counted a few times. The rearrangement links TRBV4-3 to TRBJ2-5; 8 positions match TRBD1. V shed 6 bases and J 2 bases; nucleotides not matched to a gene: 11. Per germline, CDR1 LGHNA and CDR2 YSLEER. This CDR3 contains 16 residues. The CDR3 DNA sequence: TGCGCCAGCAGTCAATTGGGGACAGGCAAACAAGAGACCCAGTACTTC. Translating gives CASSQLGTGKQETQYF.

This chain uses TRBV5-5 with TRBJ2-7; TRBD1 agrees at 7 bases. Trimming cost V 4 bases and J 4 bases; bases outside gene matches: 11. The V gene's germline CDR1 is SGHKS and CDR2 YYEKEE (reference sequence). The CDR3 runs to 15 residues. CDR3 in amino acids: CASSESQGIPYEQYF. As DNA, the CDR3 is TGTGCCAGCAGCGAGTCACAGGGGATCCCTTACGAGCAGTACTTC.

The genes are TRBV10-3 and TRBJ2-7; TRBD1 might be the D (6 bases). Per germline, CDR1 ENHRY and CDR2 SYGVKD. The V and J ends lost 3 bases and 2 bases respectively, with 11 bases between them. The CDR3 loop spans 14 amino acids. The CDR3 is CAISDQPGAYEQYF. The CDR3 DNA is TGTGCCATCAGTGACCAACCAGGGGCCTACGAGCAGTACTTC.

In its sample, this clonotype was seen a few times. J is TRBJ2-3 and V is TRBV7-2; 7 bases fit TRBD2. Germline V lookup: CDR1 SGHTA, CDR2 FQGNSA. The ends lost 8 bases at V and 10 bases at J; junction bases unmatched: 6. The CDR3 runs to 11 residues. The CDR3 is CASGGLVAQYF. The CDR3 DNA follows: TGTGCCAGCGGCGGACTAGTAGCGCAGTATTTT.

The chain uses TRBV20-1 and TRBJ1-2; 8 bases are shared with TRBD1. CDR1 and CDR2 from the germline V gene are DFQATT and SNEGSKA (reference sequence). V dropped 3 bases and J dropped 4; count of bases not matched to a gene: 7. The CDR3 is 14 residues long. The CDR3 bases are TGCAGTGCTAGTCCCTTGACAGGGGTCTATGGCTACACCTTC. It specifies CSASPLTGVYGYTF.

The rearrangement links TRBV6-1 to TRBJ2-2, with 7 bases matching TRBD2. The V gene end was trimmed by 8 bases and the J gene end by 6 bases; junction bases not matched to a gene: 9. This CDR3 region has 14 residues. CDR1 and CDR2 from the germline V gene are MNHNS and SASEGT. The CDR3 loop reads CASGEREGSGELFF. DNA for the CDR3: TGTGCCAGCGGCGAGCGGGAAGGGTCCGGGGAGCTGTTTTTT.

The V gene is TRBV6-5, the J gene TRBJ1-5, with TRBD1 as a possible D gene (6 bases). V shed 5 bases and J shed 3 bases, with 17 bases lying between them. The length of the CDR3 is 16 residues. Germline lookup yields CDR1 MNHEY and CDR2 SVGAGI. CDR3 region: CASSPTRQVVNQPQHF. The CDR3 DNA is TGTGCCAGCAGTCCCACGCGACAGGTAGTCAATCAGCCCCAGCATTTT.

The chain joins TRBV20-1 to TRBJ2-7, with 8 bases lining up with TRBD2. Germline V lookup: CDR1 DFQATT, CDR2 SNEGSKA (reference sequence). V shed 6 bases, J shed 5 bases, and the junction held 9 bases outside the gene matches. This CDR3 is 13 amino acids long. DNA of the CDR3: TGCAGTGCCACTAGCGGCCTTTGGGACGAGCAGTACTTC. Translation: CSATSGLWDEQYF.

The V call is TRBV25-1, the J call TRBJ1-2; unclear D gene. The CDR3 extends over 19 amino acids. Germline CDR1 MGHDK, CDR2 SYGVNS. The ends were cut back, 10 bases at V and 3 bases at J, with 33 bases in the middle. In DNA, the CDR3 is TGTGCCACCAGACGTCAGGTGACCAACTCGGCCGAAACTCACTATGGCTACACCTTC. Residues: CATRRQVTNSAETHYGYTF.

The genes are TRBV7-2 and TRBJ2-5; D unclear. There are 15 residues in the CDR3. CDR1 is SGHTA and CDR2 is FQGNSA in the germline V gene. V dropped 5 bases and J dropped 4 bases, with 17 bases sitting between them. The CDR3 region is CASSPLVGSRETQYF. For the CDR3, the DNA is TGTGCCAGCAGCCCCTTAGTGGGCAGCAGAGAGACCCAGTACTTC.

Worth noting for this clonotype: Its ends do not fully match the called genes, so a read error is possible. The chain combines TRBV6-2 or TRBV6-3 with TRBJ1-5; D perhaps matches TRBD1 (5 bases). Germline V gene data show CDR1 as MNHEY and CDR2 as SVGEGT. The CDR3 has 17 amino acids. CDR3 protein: CAGSITGAGYSNQPQHF. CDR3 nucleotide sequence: TGTGCCGGCAGTATTACCGGGGCTGGGTATAGCAATCAGCCCCAGCATTTT.

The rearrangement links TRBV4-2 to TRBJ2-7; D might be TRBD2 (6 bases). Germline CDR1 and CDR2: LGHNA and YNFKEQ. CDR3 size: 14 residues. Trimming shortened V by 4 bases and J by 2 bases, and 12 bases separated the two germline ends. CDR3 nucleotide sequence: TGTGCCAGCAGCCCGGGACTTCAACCCTACGAGCAGTACTTC. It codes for CASSPGLQPYEQYF.

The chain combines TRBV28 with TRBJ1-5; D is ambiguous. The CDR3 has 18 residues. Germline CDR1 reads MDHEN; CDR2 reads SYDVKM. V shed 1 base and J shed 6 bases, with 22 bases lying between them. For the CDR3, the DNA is TGTGCCAGCAGTTTATATAATTCCCCCGGACCGCCGGGTCAGCCCCAGCATTTT. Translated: CASSLYNSPGPPGQPQHF.

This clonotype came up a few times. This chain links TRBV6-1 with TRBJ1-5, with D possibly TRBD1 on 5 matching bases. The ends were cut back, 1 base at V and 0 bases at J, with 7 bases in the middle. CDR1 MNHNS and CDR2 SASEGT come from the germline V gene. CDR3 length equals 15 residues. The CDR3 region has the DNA TGTGCCAGCAGTGAAGGGACATCTAGCAATCAGCCCCAGCATTTT. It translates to CASSEGTSSNQPQHF.

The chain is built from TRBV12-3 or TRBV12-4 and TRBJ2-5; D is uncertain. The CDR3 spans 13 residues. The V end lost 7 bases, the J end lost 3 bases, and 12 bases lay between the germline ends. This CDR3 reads CASIGNWEETQYF. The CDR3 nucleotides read TGTGCCAGCATCGGAAACTGGGAAGAGACCCAGTACTTC.

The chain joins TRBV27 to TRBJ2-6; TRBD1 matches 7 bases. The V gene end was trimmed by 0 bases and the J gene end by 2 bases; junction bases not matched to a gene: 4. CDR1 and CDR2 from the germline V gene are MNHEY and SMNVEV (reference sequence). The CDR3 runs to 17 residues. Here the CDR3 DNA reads TGTGCCAGCAGTTTATCAGACAGGGTTACTGGGGCCAACGTCCTGACTTTC. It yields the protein CASSLSDRVTGANVLTF.

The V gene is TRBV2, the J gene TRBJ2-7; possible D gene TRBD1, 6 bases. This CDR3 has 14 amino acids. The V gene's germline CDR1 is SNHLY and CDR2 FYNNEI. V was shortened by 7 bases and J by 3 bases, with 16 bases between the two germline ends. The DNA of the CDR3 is TGTGCCAGCAATAACCAGGGGCCCCTCTACGAGCAGTACTTC. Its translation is CASNNQGPLYEQYF.

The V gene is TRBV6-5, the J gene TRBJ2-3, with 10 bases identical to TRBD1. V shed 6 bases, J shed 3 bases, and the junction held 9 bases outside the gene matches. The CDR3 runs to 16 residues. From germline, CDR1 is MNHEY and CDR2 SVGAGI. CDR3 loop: CASSRSGTGETDTQYF. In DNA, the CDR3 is TGTGCCAGCAGCCGGTCCGGGACAGGGGAGACAGATACGCAGTATTTT.